The entry that follows covers one T cell receptor beta chain sequence. Its antigen is not known. It was with a sample-barcoded 5' primer and a J-beta primer mix that a second PCR of roughly 7 to 12 cycles was run. TCRdb redid the calling of the 5' RACE reads with MiXCR, one entry per CDR3 protein. The sample contains some 1.7 million distinct CDR3 sequences, 28% of which appear only once. This specimen comes from a study of blood T cells in healthy people across ages. The germline CDR1 and CDR2 sequences are MNHNS and SASEGT. The junction had 19 bases not matched to a gene; V was cut back by 8 bases and J by 6 bases. The CDR3 totals 16 residues. Findings and caveats of the study: Researchers deemed the diversity estimates from one million T cells underestimates.

The TCR originated in a woman under 40 in good health. This chain connects TRBV6-1 to TRBJ2-7; TRBD2 matches 7 bases. Sequencing was carried out using blood. DNA of the CDR3: TGTGCCAGCGGTAGGGGCTCCGGGCGGGAGCAACCCGAGCAGTACTTC. Its translation is CASGRGSGREQPEQYF.